The 28 T cell receptor beta chains listed next were all sequenced from one sample in a study of blood T cell repertoires in COVID-19. Clones were sequenced by immunoSEQ multiplex PCR, and TCRdb holds only the in-frame ones, with some missing. The data contain about 180,000 clones, 65% to 85% of them singletons. The sample consisted of peripheral blood. These receptors were taken from a woman aged 35 to 49 with COVID-19, enrolled during active disease.

The gene calls are TRBV6-5 and TRBJ2-1; maybe TRBD2 (6 bases). Germline V CDR1 and CDR2: MNHEY, SVGAGI. The ends were cut back, 0 bases at V and 7 bases at J, with 13 bases in the middle. The CDR3 runs to 15 residues. For the CDR3, the DNA is TGTGCCAGCAGTTACTCACGACCGACTAGAAATGAGCAGTTCTTC. Protein product: CASSYSRPTRNEQFF.

The chain has TRBV6-5 and TRBJ1-1; TRBD1 might be the D (6 bases). The V end lost 6 bases, the J end lost 8 bases, and 10 bases lay between the germline ends. CDR1 is MNHEY, CDR2 SVGAGI, per germline. CDR3 length equals 11 residues. CDR3 in DNA: TGTGCCAGCAGGATAGGACAGGAAGCTTTCTTT. As protein: CASRIGQEAFF.

The chain carries TRBV9 and TRBJ2-4, with 12 bases matching TRBD2. The CDR3 runs to 18 residues. Trimming at V came to 0 bases and at J to 0 bases, leaving 4 bases not matched to a gene. Germline loops: CDR1 SGDLS, CDR2 YYNGEE. The CDR3 region is CASSVGLAGDLAKNIQYF. The CDR3 DNA reads TGTGCCAGCAGCGTAGGACTAGCGGGGGACCTAGCCAAAAACATTCAGTACTTC. The entire variable domain, with the rest obtained from reference TRBV9 and TRBJ2-4, is as follows: DSGVTQTPKHLITATGQRVTLRCSPRSGDLSVYWYQQSLDQGLQFLIQYYNGEERAKGNILERFSAQQFPDLHSELNLSSLELGDSALYFCASSVGLAGDLAKNIQYFGAGTRLSVL.

This chain connects TRBV6-4 to TRBJ2-1; TRBD2 agrees at 12 bases. CDR3 length: 15 amino acids. J lost 4 bases, V lost 6 bases, and 4 bases had no gene match. The germline gives CDR1 MRHNA, CDR2 SNTAGT. CDR3 DNA: TGTGCCAGCAGCCTGGGGACTAGCGGGTACAATGAGCAGTTCTTC. As protein: CASSLGTSGYNEQFF.

The rearrangement joins TRBV18 to TRBJ2-1, with 8 bases lining up with TRBD1. V lost 6 bases to trimming and J lost 6 bases; unmatched junction nucleotides: 10. Germline V gene sequence: CDR1 KGHSH, CDR2 LQKENI. The CDR3 totals 15 residues. CDR3 residues: CASSPAGGLGNEQFF. The CDR3 nucleotides are TGTGCCAGCTCCCCCGCAGGGGGCTTGGGCAATGAGCAGTTCTTC.

CDR3 region: CASSIRTNEQFF. The DNA of the CDR3 is TGTGCCAGCAGCATCAGAACCAATGAGCAGTTCTTC. This chain uses TRBV7-2 with TRBJ2-1, with D uncertain. V lost 5 bases and J 6 bases, leaving 8 bases between the germline ends. The CDR3 contains 12 residues. CDR1 and CDR2 (germline): SGHTA, FQGNSA.

The genes are TRBV10-1 and TRBJ2-7; D might be TRBD1 (6 bases). V was shortened by 3 bases and J by 5 bases, with 11 bases between the two germline ends. CDR3 length equals 13 residues. Germline values: CDR1 WNHNN, CDR2 SYGVQD (reference sequence). In nucleotides, the CDR3 is TGCGCCAGCAGTGAACGCAGGGACAACGAGCAGTACTTC. Protein product: CASSERRDNEQYF.

The chain carries TRBV29-1 and TRBJ2-7; D might be TRBD2 (5 bases). V lost 0 bases, J lost 2 bases, and 14 bases lay in between. This CDR3 spans 15 amino acids. CDR1 SQVTM and CDR2 ANQGSEA come from the germline V gene. The CDR3 DNA is TGCAGCGTTGAAGATGGGAGCAGCCCGGCCTACGAGCAGTACTTC. Its translation: CSVEDGSSPAYEQYF.

This rearrangement joins TRBV24-1 to TRBJ1-1; TRBD1 matches at 8 bases. Trimming removed 3 bases from V and 6 bases from J; junction bases left unmatched: 11. The length of the CDR3 is 16 residues. Germline-derived CDR1 and CDR2 are KGHDR and SFDVKD. CDR3 protein: CATSDPAPDRVSEAFF. The CDR3 nucleotides read TGTGCCACCAGTGATCCCGCCCCGGACAGGGTATCTGAAGCTTTCTTT.

This clone has a single count. The chain is built from TRBV6-5 and TRBJ1-3; tentative D call: TRBD1 (5 bases). The germline gives CDR1 MNHEY, CDR2 SVGAGI. Trimming cost V 6 bases and J 6 bases, with 12 bases left between them. The CDR3 is made up of 13 amino acids. The CDR3 spells CASSTNRKNTIYF. DNA for the CDR3: TGTGCCAGCAGCACGAACAGGAAAAACACCATATATTTT.

This sequence joins TRBV7-2 and TRBJ2-3; possible D gene TRBD2, 6 bases. V dropped 5 bases and J dropped 8 bases, with 23 bases sitting between them. This CDR3 contains 16 residues. The germline gives CDR1 SGHTA, CDR2 FQGNSA. The CDR3 region has the DNA TGTGCCAGCAGCACTTCCTCAAGCGGGCCCCAGGGTACGCAGTATTTT. As protein: CASSTSSSGPQGTQYF.

The chain is built from TRBV5-1 and TRBJ1-1, with 7 bases matching TRBD1. V lost 4 bases and J lost 1; bases outside the gene matches: 10. Germline V CDR1 and CDR2: SGHRS, YFSETQ. This CDR3 is 16 amino acids long. CDR3 region: CASSTHPGTANTEAFF. CDR3 coding DNA: TGCGCCAGCAGCACACACCCCGGGACAGCGAACACTGAAGCTTTCTTT.

The chain employs TRBV27 and TRBJ1-6, with 7 bases lining up with TRBD1. CDR3 size: 16 residues. V was pared by 5 bases and J by 9 bases, with 13 bases of the junction left unmatched. Germline V gives CDR1 MNHEY, CDR2 SMNVEV (reference sequence). The CDR3 region has the DNA TGTGCCAGCAGTCCGGAGACAGGGCTGGTTCTTTCACCCCTCCACTTT. Translated: CASSPETGLVLSPLHF.

This sequence joins TRBV23-1 and TRBJ2-3; possible D gene TRBD2, 5 bases. TRBV23-1 falls under the ORF class, with uncertain function. The ends were cut back, 0 bases at V and 4 bases at J, with 14 bases in the middle. This CDR3 contains 16 residues. The chain's CDR3 is CASSQSTGNQADTQYF. The CDR3 DNA reads as TGCGCCAGCAGTCAATCGACCGGGAACCAGGCAGATACGCAGTATTTT.

The chain carries TRBV28 and TRBJ2-2; D is perhaps TRBD1 (8 bases). In germline, CDR1 is MDHEN, CDR2 SYDVKM. Trimming shortened V by 5 bases and J by 9 bases, and 13 bases separated the two germline ends. The CDR3 loop spans 13 amino acids. The CDR3 is CASSTGGGWELFF. CDR3 in DNA: TGTGCCAGCAGTACAGGGGGGGGCTGGGAGCTGTTTTTT.

CDR3 sequence reads: CASSPTGDEKLFF. The CDR3 DNA reads TGCGCCAGCAGCCCCACGGGGGATGAAAAACTGTTTTTT. The rearrangement uses TRBV5-1 and TRBJ1-4; perhaps TRBD1 as D (5 bases). The CDR3 length is 13 residues. Germline CDR1 SGHRS, CDR2 YFSETQ. Trimming removed 4 bases at V and 6 bases at J, with 10 bases between.

The chain employs TRBV2 and TRBJ2-7, with 15 bases lining up with TRBD2. Germline assignment: CDR1 SNHLY and CDR2 FYNNEI. This CDR3 contains 17 residues. The V segment lost 7 bases and the J segment 1 base; nucleotides outside the gene matches: 8. CDR3: CASISGLAGGLSYEQYF. The CDR3 coding sequence is TGTGCCAGCATTTCGGGACTAGCGGGGGGCCTTTCCTACGAGCAGTACTTC.

The chain uses TRBV28 and TRBJ1-4; unclear D gene. The CDR3 covers 13 residues. V was cut by 6 bases and J by 7 bases, with 12 bases left in between. Germline values: CDR1 MDHEN, CDR2 SYDVKM. CDR3 DNA: TGTGCCAGCAGACTCCCTCTAGGTGAAAAACTGTTTTTT. This gives the protein CASRLPLGEKLFF.

This clone was seen a single time. The chain joins TRBV6-5 to TRBJ2-7, with 7 bases identical to TRBD1. Germline CDR1 reads MNHEY; CDR2 reads SVGAGI. This CDR3 region has 15 residues. V gave up 6 bases and J gave up 4 bases; unmatched junction bases: 12. The DNA for the CDR3 is TGTGCCAGCAGAAACCCGGGACAGCGCTCGTACGAGCAGTACTTC. Translated: CASRNPGQRSYEQYF.

V gene TRBV12-5 combines with J gene TRBJ2-5, with TRBD1 identical over 7 bases. This CDR3 is 15 amino acids long. The V and J ends lost 0 bases and 5 bases, in that order; junction bases with no gene match: 6. The germline V gene encodes CDR1 LGHNT and CDR2 FRNRAP. CDR3 bases: TGTGCTAGTGGTTTGGTACTACAGGGGACGGAGACCCAGTACTTC. Translating gives CASGLVLQGTETQYF.

The CDR3 DNA reads as TGTGCCAGCAGGGACCCAGGGGGAGGCAATCAGCCCCAGCATTTT. Protein product: CASRDPGGGNQPQHF. This sequence joins TRBV27 and TRBJ1-5, with 7 positions matching TRBD1. The J segment lost 2 bases and the V segment lost 6 bases, leaving 7 bases of the junction unmatched. From germline, CDR1 is MNHEY and CDR2 SMNVEV (reference sequence). The CDR3 covers 15 residues.

The gene calls are TRBV9 and TRBJ2-4, with 11 positions matching TRBD1. CDR1 is SGDLS, CDR2 YYNGEE, per germline. The CDR3 has 14 residues. The trim removed 3 bases at V and 7 bases at J, leaving 3 bases unmatched. In DNA form, the CDR3 reads TGTGCCAGCAGCGCCGGGACAGGGGGGAACATTCAGTACTTC. Protein product: CASSAGTGGNIQYF.

This clone was seen once. The chain uses TRBV6-6 and TRBJ2-1; 12 bases are a match to TRBD1. V shed 2 bases, J shed 7 bases, and the junction held 3 bases outside the gene matches. Germline V gene data show CDR1 as MNHNY and CDR2 as SVGAGI (reference sequence). The CDR3 runs to 15 residues. This CDR3 is CASSYGTGGGNEQFF. The CDR3 region has the DNA TGTGCCAGCAGTTACGGGACAGGGGGCGGGAATGAGCAGTTCTTC.

The V call is TRBV7-3, the J call TRBJ2-1; 7 bases agree with TRBD1. V shed 3 bases, J shed 15 bases, and the junction held 5 bases outside the gene matches. The CDR3 is made up of 11 amino acids. CDR1 SGHTA and CDR2 FQGTGA come from the germline V gene. CDR3 bases: TGTGCCAGCAGCTTGGGAAGGGGGCGGTTCTTC. It codes for CASSLGRGRFF. The whole variable domain, filled in from reference TRBV7-3 and TRBJ2-1, reads GAGVSQTPSNKVTEKGKYVELRCDPISGHTALYWYRQSLGQGPEFLIYFQGTGAADDSGLPNDRFFAVRPEGSVSTLKIQRTERGDSAVYLCASSLGRGRFFGPGTRLTVL.

In its sample, this clone was seen a few times. V is TRBV28 and J is TRBJ1-1; no definite D call. The CDR3 has 14 amino acids. V lost 3 bases to trimming and J lost 2 bases, with 10 bases between them. Germline V CDR1 and CDR2: MDHEN, SYDVKM. The CDR3 spells CASSLTTVNTEAFF. The CDR3 bases are TGTGCCAGCAGTTTGACAACGGTAAACACTGAAGCTTTCTTT. Variable domain in full (rest from reference TRBV28 and TRBJ1-1): DVKVTQSSRYLVKRTGEKVFLECVQDMDHENMFWYRQDPGLGLRLIYFSYDVKMKEKGDIPEGYSVSREKKERFSLILESASTNQTSMYLCASSLTTVNTEAFFGQGTRLTVV.

This chain links TRBV3-1 (or the pseudogene TRBV3-2) with TRBJ2-7, with D possibly TRBD2 on 5 matching bases. The germline V and J ends were trimmed by 4 bases and 6 bases, with 16 bases remaining between them. From germline, CDR1 is LGHDT and CDR2 YNNKEL (reference sequence). CDR3 size: 14 residues. The CDR3 DNA sequence: TGTGCCAGCAGCCCTCAAGGAGCTAGCCGCGAGCAGTACTTC. Its translation: CASSPQGASREQYF.

The chain employs TRBV7-6 and TRBJ2-2; 13 bases are shared with TRBD2. The V and J ends lost 3 bases and 3 bases, in that order; junction bases with no gene match: 4. This CDR3 region has 17 residues. CDR1 SGHVS and CDR2 FNYEAQ come from the germline V gene. CDR3 region: CASSFRTSGGDTGELFF. CDR3 nucleotides: TGTGCCAGCAGCTTTAGGACTAGCGGGGGAGACACCGGGGAGCTGTTTTTT.

The CDR3 sequence: CASSIWGESTEAFF. The CDR3 DNA sequence: TGTGCCAGTAGTATATGGGGGGAAAGCACTGAAGCTTTCTTT. This chain joins TRBV19 and TRBJ1-1, with D possibly TRBD1 on 5 matching bases. Germline assignment: CDR1 LNHDA and CDR2 SQIVND (reference sequence). Trimming removed 2 bases at V and 4 bases at J, with 11 bases between. The CDR3 contains 14 residues.